The 29 T cell receptor beta chains below all came from one sample that was sequenced in a study of T cells in localized non-small cell lung cancer. Repertoires were generated with immunoSEQ multiplex PCR, while TCRdb's copy carries only in-frame clones and drops some. The table records 70,000 to 95,000 clones, just over 90% of them present only once. The source material was PBMCs, sampled before any cancer treatment. These receptors originate from a woman between 35 and 70 years old with stage II squamous cell lung carcinoma.

This chain connects TRBV27 to TRBJ1-6, with D hard to call. The length of the CDR3 is 13 residues. The V end lost 3 bases, the J end lost 10 bases, and 10 bases lay between the germline ends. The germline gives CDR1 MNHEY, CDR2 SMNVEV (reference sequence). The CDR3 DNA sequence: TGTGCCAGCAGTTTCTCAAGGCAGTCACCCCTCCACTTT. This gives the protein CASSFSRQSPLHF.

This clone was found a few times. The chain uses TRBV5-1 and TRBJ2-1; 7 bases line up with TRBD1. Germline CDR1 and CDR2: SGHRS and YFSETQ. The CDR3 runs to 14 residues. After removal of 6 bases from V and 0 bases from J, the junction contained 3 bases not matched to a gene. This chain's CDR3 is CASKQGFSYNEQFF. Written as DNA, the CDR3 is TGCGCCAGCAAACAGGGGTTCTCCTACAATGAGCAGTTCTTC.

V gene TRBV11-3 combines with J gene TRBJ2-1, with TRBD1 as a possible D gene (6 bases). CDR3 size: 17 residues. The germline gives CDR1 SGHNT, CDR2 YENEEA. V shed 6 bases and J shed 2 bases, with 20 bases lying between them. CDR3 sequence reads: CASSYFAGTQAYNEQFF. The CDR3 coding sequence is TGTGCCAGCAGTTACTTTGCAGGGACACAAGCCTACAATGAGCAGTTCTTC.

The gene calls are TRBV10-2 and TRBJ1-2; tentatively, D is TRBD1 (5 bases). CDR3 length: 13 amino acids. In germline, CDR1 is WSHSY, CDR2 SAAADI. Trimming took off 3 bases at V and 4 bases at J, with 9 bases between the two ends. CDR3 nucleotides: TGCGCCAGCAGTGAAGGGGACCTCTATGGCTACACCTTC. It codes for CASSEGDLYGYTF.

In DNA form, the CDR3 reads TGTGCCAGCACGCGGGGGGTGGACTATGGCTACACCTTC. This translates into CASTRGVDYGYTF. The chain uses TRBV4-2 and TRBJ1-2; D possibly corresponds to TRBD1 (5 bases). CDR3 length: 13 residues. Deletions cut 7 bases from V and 3 bases from J, with 12 bases between. Germline V gene sequence: CDR1 LGHNA, CDR2 YNFKEQ.

The rearrangement links TRBV7-2 to TRBJ1-2; 7 nucleotides agree with TRBD1. CDR1 and CDR2 from the germline V gene are SGHTA and FQGNSA. This CDR3 comprises 14 residues. V was clipped by 3 bases and J by 3 bases; unmatched bases: 4. This CDR3 reads CASSFGQADYGYTF. CDR3 nucleotide sequence: TGTGCCAGCAGCTTCGGACAGGCAGACTATGGCTACACCTTC.

The chain uses TRBV5-1 and TRBJ1-4; tentative D call: TRBD1 (6 bases). This CDR3 has 14 residues. V lost 0 bases to trimming and J lost 7 bases, with 10 bases between them. Germline CDR1 is SGHRS and CDR2 is YFSETQ. The CDR3 coding sequence is TGCGCCAGCAGCTTGGAGGGGGGAAGTGAAAAACTGTTTTTT. Translation gives CASSLEGGSEKLFF. The full variable domain, completed using reference TRBV5-1 and TRBJ1-4, is KAGVTQTPRYLIKTRGQQVTLSCSPISGHRSVSWYQQTPGQGLQFLFEYFSETQRNKGNFPGRFSGRQFSNSRSEMNVSTLELGDSALYLCASSLEGGSEKLFFGSGTQLSVL.

The rearrangement links TRBV5-1 to TRBJ2-1, with 7 positions matching TRBD2. The CDR3 runs to 16 residues. With 4 bases clipped from V and 5 bases from J, the junction kept 12 bases outside the gene matches. The V gene's germline CDR1 is SGHRS and CDR2 YFSETQ. Here the CDR3 DNA reads TGCGCCAGCAGCCCCGGCCTCCTAGCGGAGGACAATGAGCAGTTCTTC. Translated, it gives CASSPGLLAEDNEQFF.

The chain joins TRBV6-1 to TRBJ2-2; 8 nucleotides match TRBD1. The CDR3 runs 14 residues. CDR1 is MNHNS and CDR2 is SASEGT in the germline V gene. With 3 bases clipped from V and 8 bases from J, the junction kept 5 bases outside the gene matches. CDR3 region: CASSEGQARGELFF. The DNA for the CDR3 is TGTGCCAGCAGTGAGGGACAGGCCAGAGGGGAGCTGTTTTTT.

The chain couples TRBV28 to TRBJ1-1; tentative D call: TRBD1 (5 bases). The V end lost 5 bases, the J end lost 4 bases, and 17 bases lay between the germline ends. CDR1 and CDR2 (germline): MDHEN, SYDVKM. The CDR3 has 15 residues. This chain's CDR3 is CASSRPGTRGTEAFF. In DNA form, the CDR3 reads TGTGCCAGCAGTAGACCAGGGACCCGCGGCACTGAAGCTTTCTTT. Looking up the rest from reference TRBV28 and TRBJ1-1 gives the full variable domain: DVKVTQSSRYLVKRTGEKVFLECVQDMDHENMFWYRQDPGLGLRLIYFSYDVKMKEKGDIPEGYSVSREKKERFSLILESASTNQTSMYLCASSRPGTRGTEAFFGQGTRLTVV.

In this sample, this clone turned up a few times. The rearrangement joins TRBV7-6 to TRBJ2-7; TRBD2 might be the D (5 bases). This CDR3 contains 16 residues. The germline V gene encodes CDR1 SGHVS and CDR2 FNYEAQ. With 6 bases removed from V and 4 bases from J, the gap between germline ends came to 22 bases. The CDR3: CASSFYGSAAIYEQYF. The DNA for the CDR3 is TGTGCCAGCAGTTTTTACGGCTCAGCGGCCATATACGAGCAGTACTTC.

The chain recombines TRBV30 with TRBJ2-5, with 7 bases identical to TRBD2. The assigned J gene may be wrong: the sequence end matches TRBJ2-7 better. Germline values: CDR1 GTSNPN, CDR2 SVGIG (reference sequence). CDR3 length: 14 residues. The CDR3 is CASLRGSSLYEQYF. The DNA for the CDR3 is TGTGCCTCCCTCCGCGGGAGTAGTCTCTACGAGCAGTACTTC.

The V gene is TRBV5-1, the J gene TRBJ2-1, with 8 bases aligning to TRBD2. Germline CDR1 is SGHRS and CDR2 is YFSETQ. CDR3 length: 17 amino acids. The ends lost 0 bases at V and 2 bases at J; junction bases unmatched: 7. The CDR3 DNA reads as TGCGCCAGCAGCTTGGCTCTAGGCGGGAGGACCTACAATGAGCAGTTCTTC. Protein sequence: CASSLALGGRTYNEQFF. The entire variable domain, with the rest obtained from reference TRBV5-1 and TRBJ2-1, is as follows: KAGVTQTPRYLIKTRGQQVTLSCSPISGHRSVSWYQQTPGQGLQFLFEYFSETQRNKGNFPGRFSGRQFSNSRSEMNVSTLELGDSALYLCASSLALGGRTYNEQFFGPGTRLTVL.

V gene TRBV5-1 combines with J gene TRBJ2-1; TRBD2 matches at 10 bases. Per germline, CDR1 SGHRS and CDR2 YFSETQ. There are 15 residues in the CDR3. V was pared by 3 bases and J by 3 bases, with 3 bases of the junction left unmatched. As DNA, the CDR3 is TGCGCCAGCAGCTCTTTAGCGGGAGGCTACAATGAGCAGTTCTTC. Translated, it gives CASSSLAGGYNEQFF.

The CDR3 loop is CASSSPGLAGAEQFF. DNA for the CDR3: TGTGCCAGCAGTTCACCGGGACTAGCGGGAGCTGAGCAGTTCTTC. The V gene is TRBV6-6, the J gene TRBJ2-1, with TRBD2 matching 14 bases. The trim removed 4 bases at V and 9 bases at J, leaving 5 bases unmatched. This CDR3 spans 15 amino acids. CDR1 MNHNY and CDR2 SVGAGI come from the germline V gene (reference sequence).

CDR3 region: CASSSLQGFSYEQYF. In DNA, the CDR3 is TGTGCCAGCAGTTCGTTACAGGGGTTCTCCTACGAGCAGTACTTC. V gene TRBV27 combines with J gene TRBJ2-7; 7 positions match TRBD1. The CDR3 is 15 amino acids. Germline CDR1 MNHEY, CDR2 SMNVEV (reference sequence). With V trimmed by 4 bases and J by 0 bases, 6 bases remained unmatched.

This clone has a single count. The genes are TRBV11-3 and TRBJ2-2, with 7 bases that match TRBD1. J lost 8 bases, V lost 5 bases, and 5 bases had no gene match. The CDR3 loop spans 13 amino acids. The V gene's germline CDR1 is SGHNT and CDR2 YENEEA. CDR3 in amino acids: CASSPRQGGELFF. The CDR3 DNA follows: TGTGCCAGCAGCCCGAGACAGGGAGGGGAGCTGTTTTTT. Drawing the rest from reference TRBV11-3 and TRBJ2-2, the complete variable domain is EAGVVQSPRYKIIEKKQPVAFWCNPISGHNTLYWYLQNLGQGPELLIRYENEEAVDDSQLPKDRFSAERLKGVDSTLKIQPAELGDSAVYLCASSPRQGGELFFGEGSRLTVL.

The rearrangement uses TRBV6-6 and TRBJ1-2, with D hard to call. Germline CDR1 is MNHNY and CDR2 is SVGAGI (reference sequence). The CDR3 is 14 residues long. Trimming left V 6 bases short and J 3 bases short, with 14 bases between. The chain's CDR3 is CASSPQGRDYGYTF. In nucleotides, the CDR3 is TGTGCCAGCAGCCCCCAAGGGCGGGACTATGGCTACACCTTC.

The genes are TRBV25-1 and TRBJ1-4; possible D gene TRBD1, 6 bases. Trimming took 7 bases from V and 5 from J, leaving 23 bases between them. The CDR3 covers 17 residues. Per germline, CDR1 MGHDK and CDR2 SYGVNS. The CDR3, as DNA: TGTGCCAGCAAAGCATCCATAAACAAAGGGGGAAATGAAAAACTGTTTTTT. This encodes CASKASINKGGNEKLFF.

The chain combines TRBV25-1 with TRBJ2-7; the D call may be TRBD1 or TRBD2 (5 bases each). Germline CDR1 reads MGHDK; CDR2 reads SYGVNS. Trimming removed 7 bases from V and 4 bases from J, with 17 bases in between. This CDR3 has 14 amino acids. DNA for the CDR3: TGTGCCAGCACTCCCTTGGGGGTGGAGTACGAGCAGTACTTC. As protein: CASTPLGVEYEQYF.

This chain uses TRBV7-9 with TRBJ2-7, with D possibly TRBD2 on 6 matching bases. There are 14 residues in the CDR3. Germline CDR1 SEHNR, CDR2 FQNEAQ (reference sequence). Deletions cut 5 bases from V and 3 bases from J, with 14 bases between. The CDR3 coding sequence is TGTGCCAGCAGCCAACGGGGGTCTGGCTACGAGCAGTACTTC. As protein: CASSQRGSGYEQYF.

The V call is TRBV6-1, the J call TRBJ1-1, with unresolved D. The germline gives CDR1 MNHNS, CDR2 SASEGT. Trimming left V 10 bases short and J 1 base short, with 13 bases between. The CDR3 contains 13 residues. Here the CDR3 reads CATSVTTNTEAFF. The CDR3 DNA reads as TGTGCCACCTCAGTGACAACGAACACTGAAGCTTTCTTT.

The rearrangement links TRBV7-2 to TRBJ2-5, with unresolved D. Germline V gene lookup returns CDR1 SGHTA and CDR2 FQGNSA. The CDR3 is made up of 15 amino acids. V shed 5 bases and J shed 4 bases, with 17 bases lying between them. CDR3 in DNA: TGTGCCAGCAGCCGCACCGTAGAGTTGGCAGAGACCCAGTACTTC. Translating it yields CASSRTVELAETQYF.

The rearrangement joins TRBV27 to TRBJ1-5; D not certain. Trimming took off 4 bases at V and 4 bases at J, with 8 bases between the two ends. Germline assignment: CDR1 MNHEY and CDR2 SMNVEV (reference sequence). The CDR3 has 13 residues. CDR3 bases: TGTGCCAGCAGTTATTTGTGGAATCAGCCCCAGCATTTT. It yields the protein CASSYLWNQPQHF.

This clone was observed a few times. V usage is TRBV2 and J usage is TRBJ1-6; D remains ambiguous. Trimming removed 3 bases from V and 5 bases from J, with 11 bases in between. Germline assignment: CDR1 SNHLY and CDR2 FYNNEI. The length of the CDR3 is 15 residues. This CDR3 reads CASSDSVGNNSPLHF. The CDR3 DNA reads TGTGCCAGCAGTGACTCCGTAGGGAATAATTCACCCCTCCACTTT.

The chain employs TRBV27 and TRBJ1-2; TRBD1 might be the D (6 bases). The CDR3 length is 14 residues. V was trimmed by 7 bases and J by 3 bases, leaving 15 bases between them. Germline CDR1 reads MNHEY; CDR2 reads SMNVEV (reference sequence). Written as DNA, the CDR3 is TGTGCCAGCACCCGGGCACAGGGAGACTATGGCTACACCTTC. The encoded protein is CASTRAQGDYGYTF.

CDR3 in DNA: TGTGCCAGCAGCCGAGACCCCACAACAGATACGCAGTATTTT. Protein product: CASSRDPTTDTQYF. V usage is TRBV5-5 and J usage is TRBJ2-3; D unclear. The CDR3 is 14 residues long. Germline CDR1 and CDR2: SGHKS and YYEKEE (reference sequence). The ends were cut back, 4 bases at V and 3 bases at J, with 12 bases in the middle.

This chain's CDR3 is CASSVRQGNNQPQHF. CDR3 nucleotide sequence: TGTGCCAGCAGTGTACGACAGGGGAATAATCAGCCCCAGCATTTT. This sequence joins TRBV28 and TRBJ1-5; 8 bases map to TRBD1. Germline values: CDR1 MDHEN, CDR2 SYDVKM. Trimming cost V 5 bases and J 4 bases; bases outside gene matches: 7. CDR3 length equals 15 residues. Complete variable domain (other parts from reference TRBV28 and TRBJ1-5): DVKVTQSSRYLVKRTGEKVFLECVQDMDHENMFWYRQDPGLGLRLIYFSYDVKMKEKGDIPEGYSVSREKKERFSLILESASTNQTSMYLCASSVRQGNNQPQHFGDGTRLSIL.

V gene TRBV10-3 combines with J gene TRBJ1-6; maybe TRBD1 (5 bases). The CDR3 extends over 17 amino acids. The germline V gene has CDR1 ENHRY and CDR2 SYGVKD. V was trimmed by 6 bases and J by 0 bases, leaving 15 bases between them. The DNA for the CDR3 is TGTGCCATCAGGGCGAGGGCAGGGAGCTCCTATAATTCACCCCTCCACTTT. The encoded protein is CAIRARAGSSYNSPLHF.